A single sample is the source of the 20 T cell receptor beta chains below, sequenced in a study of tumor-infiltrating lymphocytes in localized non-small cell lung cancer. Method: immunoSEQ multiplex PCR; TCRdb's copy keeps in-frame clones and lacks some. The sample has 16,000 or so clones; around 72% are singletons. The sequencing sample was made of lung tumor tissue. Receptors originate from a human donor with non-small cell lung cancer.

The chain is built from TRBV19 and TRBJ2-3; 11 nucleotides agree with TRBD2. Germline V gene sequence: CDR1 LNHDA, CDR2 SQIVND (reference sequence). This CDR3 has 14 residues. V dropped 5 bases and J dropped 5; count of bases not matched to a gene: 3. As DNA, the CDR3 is TGTGCCAGTAGTGTCACTAGCGGGGGAGATACGCAGTATTTT. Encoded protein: CASSVTSGGDTQYF.

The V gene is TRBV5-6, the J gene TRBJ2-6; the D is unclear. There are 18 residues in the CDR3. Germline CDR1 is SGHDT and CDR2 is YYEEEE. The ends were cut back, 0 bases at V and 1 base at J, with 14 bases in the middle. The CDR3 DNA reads TGTGCCAGCAGCTTGGATCGCAGAAAGGAGTCTGGGGCCAACGTCCTGACTTTC. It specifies CASSLDRRKESGANVLTF.

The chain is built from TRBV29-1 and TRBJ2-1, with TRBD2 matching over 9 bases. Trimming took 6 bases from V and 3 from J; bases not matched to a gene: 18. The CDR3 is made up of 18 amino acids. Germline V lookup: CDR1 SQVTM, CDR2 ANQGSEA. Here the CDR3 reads CSVSAASGKSKNYNEQFF. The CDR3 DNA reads TGCAGCGTCTCCGCGGCTAGCGGGAAGTCTAAAAACTACAATGAGCAGTTCTTC.

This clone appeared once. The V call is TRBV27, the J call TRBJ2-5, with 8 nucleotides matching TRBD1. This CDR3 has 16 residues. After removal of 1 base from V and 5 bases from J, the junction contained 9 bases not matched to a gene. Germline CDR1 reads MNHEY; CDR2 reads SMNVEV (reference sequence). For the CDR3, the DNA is TGTGCCAGCAGTTTATTTCATCCCGACAGGGGCGAGACCCAGTACTTC. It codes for CASSLFHPDRGETQYF.

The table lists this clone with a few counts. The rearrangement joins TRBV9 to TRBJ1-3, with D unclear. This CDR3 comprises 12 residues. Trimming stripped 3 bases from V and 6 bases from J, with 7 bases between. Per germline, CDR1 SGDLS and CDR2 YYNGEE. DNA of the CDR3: TGTGCCAGCAGCGCTCGGGAAAACACCATATATTTT. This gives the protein CASSARENTIYF.

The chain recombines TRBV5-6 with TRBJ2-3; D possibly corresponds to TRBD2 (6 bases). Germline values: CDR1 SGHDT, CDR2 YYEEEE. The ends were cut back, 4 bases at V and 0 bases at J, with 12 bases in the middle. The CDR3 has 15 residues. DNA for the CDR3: TGTGCCAGCAGCCCCGAGCTAGCGAGCACAGATACGCAGTATTTT. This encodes CASSPELASTDTQYF.

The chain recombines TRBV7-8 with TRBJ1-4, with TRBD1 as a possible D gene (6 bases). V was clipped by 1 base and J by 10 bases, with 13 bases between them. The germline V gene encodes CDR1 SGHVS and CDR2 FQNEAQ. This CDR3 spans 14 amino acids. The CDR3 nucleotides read TGTGCCAGCAGCTTAGGGGGTGGAGGGGGAAAACTGTTTTTT. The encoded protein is CASSLGGGGGKLFF.

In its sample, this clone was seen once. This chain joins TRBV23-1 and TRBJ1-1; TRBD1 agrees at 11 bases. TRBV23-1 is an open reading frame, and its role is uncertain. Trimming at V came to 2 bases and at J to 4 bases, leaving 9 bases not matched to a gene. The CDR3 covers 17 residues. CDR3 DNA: TGCGCCAGCAGTCAACGGGACAGGGGGAACTTTTCCACTGAAGCTTTCTTT. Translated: CASSQRDRGNFSTEAFF.

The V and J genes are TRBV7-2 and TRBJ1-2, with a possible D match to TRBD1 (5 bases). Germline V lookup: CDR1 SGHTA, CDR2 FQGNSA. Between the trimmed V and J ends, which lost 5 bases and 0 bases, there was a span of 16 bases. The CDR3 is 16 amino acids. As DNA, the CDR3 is TGTGCCAGCAGCGTCGTCGGGGCAGGGACTAACTATGGCTACACCTTC. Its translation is CASSVVGAGTNYGYTF.

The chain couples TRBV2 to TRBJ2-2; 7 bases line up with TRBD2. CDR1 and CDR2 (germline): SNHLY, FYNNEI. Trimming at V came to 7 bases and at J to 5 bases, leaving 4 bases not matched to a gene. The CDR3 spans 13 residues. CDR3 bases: TGTGCCAGCACCAGGGAGGGAACCGGGGAGCTGTTTTTT. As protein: CASTREGTGELFF.

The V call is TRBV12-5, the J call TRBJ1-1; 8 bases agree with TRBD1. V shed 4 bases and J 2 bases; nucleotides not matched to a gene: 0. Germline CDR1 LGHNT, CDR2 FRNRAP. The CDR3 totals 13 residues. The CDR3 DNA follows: TGTGCTAGTGGTTCAGGGGGCAACACTGAAGCTTTCTTT. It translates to CASGSGGNTEAFF.

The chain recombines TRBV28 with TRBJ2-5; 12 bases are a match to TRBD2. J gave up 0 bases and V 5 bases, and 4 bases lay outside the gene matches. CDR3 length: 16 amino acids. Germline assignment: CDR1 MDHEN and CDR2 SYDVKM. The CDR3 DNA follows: TGTGCCAGCAGTCCATGGACTAGCGGGAACCAAGAGACCCAGTACTTC. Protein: CASSPWTSGNQETQYF.

The CDR3 is CASSWIGGAGDTQYF. DNA of the CDR3: TGTGCCAGCAGCTGGATCGGGGGGGCTGGAGATACGCAGTATTTT. J is TRBJ2-3 and V is TRBV7-3; 8 bases fit TRBD2. Germline V gene data show CDR1 as SGHTA and CDR2 as FQGTGA. The V segment lost 4 bases and the J segment 5 bases; nucleotides outside the gene matches: 8. CDR3 size: 15 residues.

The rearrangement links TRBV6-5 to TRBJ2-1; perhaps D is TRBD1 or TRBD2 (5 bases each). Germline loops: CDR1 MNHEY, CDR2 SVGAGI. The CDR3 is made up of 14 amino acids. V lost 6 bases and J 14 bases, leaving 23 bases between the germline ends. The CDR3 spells CASRSPQGVFSEFF. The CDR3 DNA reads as TGTGCCAGCAGATCACCCCAGGGAGTTTTTTCCGAGTTCTTC.

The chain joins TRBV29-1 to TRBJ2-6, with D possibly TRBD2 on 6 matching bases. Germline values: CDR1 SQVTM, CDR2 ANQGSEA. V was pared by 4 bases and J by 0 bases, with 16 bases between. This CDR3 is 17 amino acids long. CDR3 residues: CSVGHNSGSSGANVLTF. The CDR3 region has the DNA TGCAGCGTTGGCCATAATAGCGGAAGCTCTGGGGCCAACGTCCTGACTTTC.

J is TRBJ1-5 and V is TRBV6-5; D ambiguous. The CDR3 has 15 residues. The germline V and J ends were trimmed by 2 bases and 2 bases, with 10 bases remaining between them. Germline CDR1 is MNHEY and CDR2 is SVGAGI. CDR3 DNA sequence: TGTGCCAGCAGTTACGGGATCTCGGGCAATCAGCCCCAGCATTTT. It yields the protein CASSYGISGNQPQHF.

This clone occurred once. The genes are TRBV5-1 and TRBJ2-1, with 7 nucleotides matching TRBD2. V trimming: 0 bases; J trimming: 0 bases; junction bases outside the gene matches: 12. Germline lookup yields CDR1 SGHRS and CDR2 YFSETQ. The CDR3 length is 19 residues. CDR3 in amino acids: CASSLVRASGGYSYNEQFF. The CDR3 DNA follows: TGCGCCAGCAGCTTGGTGAGGGCTAGCGGAGGATACTCCTACAATGAGCAGTTCTTC. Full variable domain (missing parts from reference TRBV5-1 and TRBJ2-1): KAGVTQTPRYLIKTRGQQVTLSCSPISGHRSVSWYQQTPGQGLQFLFEYFSETQRNKGNFPGRFSGRQFSNSRSEMNVSTLELGDSALYLCASSLVRASGGYSYNEQFFGPGTRLTVL.

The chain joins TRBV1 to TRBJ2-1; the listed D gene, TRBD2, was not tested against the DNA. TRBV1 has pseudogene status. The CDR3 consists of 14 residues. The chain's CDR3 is CTSSQPTSAIEQFF. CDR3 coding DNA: TGCACCAGCAGCCAACCTACTAGTGCGATTGAGCAGTTCTTC.

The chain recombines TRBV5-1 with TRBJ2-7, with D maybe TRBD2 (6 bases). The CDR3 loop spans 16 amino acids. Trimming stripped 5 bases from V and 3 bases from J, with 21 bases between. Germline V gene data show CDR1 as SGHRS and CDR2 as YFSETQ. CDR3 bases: TGCGCCAGCAGTAATTACCTGGGAGGTCGGGGCTACGAGCAGTACTTC. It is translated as CASSNYLGGRGYEQYF.

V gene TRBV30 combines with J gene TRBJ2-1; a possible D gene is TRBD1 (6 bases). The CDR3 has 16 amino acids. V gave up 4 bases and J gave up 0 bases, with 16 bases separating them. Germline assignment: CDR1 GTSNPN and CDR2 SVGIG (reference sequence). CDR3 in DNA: TGTGCCTGGATTCCACCCGACAGGTTCTCCTACAATGAGCAGTTCTTC. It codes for CAWIPPDRFSYNEQFF.